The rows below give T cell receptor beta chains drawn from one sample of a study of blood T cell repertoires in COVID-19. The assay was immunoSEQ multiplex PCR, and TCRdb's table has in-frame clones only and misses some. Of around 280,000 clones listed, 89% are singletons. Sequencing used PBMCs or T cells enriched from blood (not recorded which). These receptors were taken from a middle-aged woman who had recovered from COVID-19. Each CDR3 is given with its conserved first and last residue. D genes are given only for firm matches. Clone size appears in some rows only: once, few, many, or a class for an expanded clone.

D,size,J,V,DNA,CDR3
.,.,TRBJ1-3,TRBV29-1,TGCAGCGTTGAAGATCGGAGGTCTTACTCTGGAAACACCATATATTTT,CSVEDRRSYSGNTIYF
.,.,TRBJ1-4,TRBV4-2,TGTGCCAGCAGCCAAGACGGCGGCAGTTCCTATGAAAAACTGTTTTTT,CASSQDGGSSYEKLFF
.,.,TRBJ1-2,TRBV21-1,TGTGCCAGCAGGGTTTTGCGGGGACAGGACTATGGCTACACCTTC,CASRVLRGQDYGYTF
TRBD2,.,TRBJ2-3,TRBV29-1,TGCAGCGTTGTCCCTCTCGGCGGGGGGTCCAAAGATACGCAGTATTTT,CSVVPLGGGSKDTQYF
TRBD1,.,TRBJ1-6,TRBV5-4,TGTGCCAGCAGCCTCCGGGACAGGAGGTTTCCACCCCTCCACTTT,CASSLRDRRFPPLHF
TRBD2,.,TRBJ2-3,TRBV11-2,TGTGCCAGCAGTGGCGTGGTAGCGGGAGCTGATACGCAGTATTTT,CASSGVVAGADTQYF
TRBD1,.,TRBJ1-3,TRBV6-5,TGTGCCAGCAGTTACTCGCGGCAGACAGGGGGAAACACCATATATTTT,CASSYSRQTGGNTIYF
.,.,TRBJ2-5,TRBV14,TGTGCCAGCAGCCGGACCGGACTCTTCCAAACCCAGTACTTC,CASSRTGLFQTQYF
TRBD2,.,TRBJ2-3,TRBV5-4,TGTGCCAGCAGCTTGGGGGATCTAGCGGGCACAGATACGCAGTATTTT,CASSLGDLAGTDTQYF
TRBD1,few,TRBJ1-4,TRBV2,TGTGCCAGCAGTCCCCGTACAGGGGGAGGAGGGGAAAAACTGTTTTTT,CASSPRTGGGGEKLFF
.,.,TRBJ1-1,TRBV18,TGTGCCAGCTCACCCTCGACAGTCACTGAAGCTTTCTTT,CASSPSTVTEAFF
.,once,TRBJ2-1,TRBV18,TGCGCGGGGGCCTCCTACAATGAGCAGTTCTTC,CAGASYNEQFF
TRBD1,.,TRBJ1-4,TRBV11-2,TGTGCCAGCAACTGGGACAGGGGGGAAAAACTGTTTTTT,CASNWDRGEKLFF
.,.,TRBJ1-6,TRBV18,TGTGCCAGCTCACTCGTAGGGAGCTCCTATAATTCACCCCTCCACTTT,CASSLVGSSYNSPLHF
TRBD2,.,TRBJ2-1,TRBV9,TGTGCCAGCAGCGCCCGACTAGCGGGGGGGAGTGAGCAGTTCTTC,CASSARLAGGSEQFF
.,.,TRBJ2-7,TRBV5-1,TGCGCCATCCGACACTGTTGTCCCTACGAGCAGTACTTC,CAIRHCCPYEQYF
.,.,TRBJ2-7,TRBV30,TGTGCCTGGAGCCTTACTTACGAGCAGTACTTC,CAWSLTYEQYF
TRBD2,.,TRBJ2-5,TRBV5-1,TGCGCCAGCAGCAGAAGGCCGGTGACTAGCGGCCAAGAGACCCAGTACTTC,CASSRRPVTSGQETQYF
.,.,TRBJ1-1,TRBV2,TGTGCCAGCAGTGTTGGAGCTGAAGCTTTCTTT,CASSVGAEAFF
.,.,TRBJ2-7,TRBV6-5,TGTGCCAGCAGTATATCCCCGGGGAGCTCCTACGAGCAGTACTTC,CASSISPGSSYEQYF
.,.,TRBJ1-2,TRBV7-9,TGTGCCAGCAGCCCCCAGCCCGGGGTGGATGGCTACACCTTC,CASSPQPGVDGYTF
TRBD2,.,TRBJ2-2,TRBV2,TGTGCCAGCAGTGACCAGGTGGGGGGGTCGAACACCGGGGAGCTGTTTTTT,CASSDQVGGSNTGELFF
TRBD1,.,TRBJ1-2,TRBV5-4,TGTGCCAGCAGCCCCCCCTGGAGAGGGGGCATATCTAATGGCTACACCTTC,CASSPPWRGGISNGYTF
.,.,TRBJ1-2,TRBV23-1,TGCGCCAGCAGTCACCGAGGATATGGCTACACCTTC,CASSHRGYGYTF
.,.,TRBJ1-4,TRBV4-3,TGCGCCAGCACCGAGCACCGGGGTACTAATGAAAAACTGTTTTTT,CASTEHRGTNEKLFF
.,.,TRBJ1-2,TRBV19,TGTGCCAGTAGTATGCGAAGTAACTATGGCTACACCTTC,CASSMRSNYGYTF
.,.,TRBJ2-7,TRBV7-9,TGTGCCAGCAGCCTACACCGGGACTTTTTCTACGAGCAGTACTTC,CASSLHRDFFYEQYF
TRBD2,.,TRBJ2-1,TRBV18,TGTGCCAGCTCACCACAAAAAGCGGGAGGAGGCAATGAGCAGTTCTTC,CASSPQKAGGGNEQFF
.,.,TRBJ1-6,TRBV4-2,TGTGCCAGCAGCCGAACAGCTAATTCACCCCTCCACTTT,CASSRTANSPLHF
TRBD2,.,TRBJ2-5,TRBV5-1,TGCGCCAGCAGCTTGGGACTAGCGGGGGTTGTCCAAGAGACCCAGTACTTC,CASSLGLAGVVQETQYF
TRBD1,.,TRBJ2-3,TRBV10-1,TGCGCCAGGGGGACAGGGAGCACAGATACGCAGTATTTT,CARGTGSTDTQYF
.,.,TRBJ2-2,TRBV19,TGTGCCAGTAGCAGCACACCGGGGATAGGGGGGGAGCTGTTTTTT,CASSSTPGIGGELFF
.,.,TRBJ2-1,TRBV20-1,TGCAGTGCTAGTTTGCGGGCAAACTACAATGAGCAGTTCTTC,CSASLRANYNEQFF
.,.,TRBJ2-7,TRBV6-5,TGTGCCAGCAGTTCGACGGGGGACAGCAAGCAGTACTTC,CASSSTGDSKQYF
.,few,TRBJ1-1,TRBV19,TGTGCCAGTAGTATAGATATGGGGGCTCGCGCTGAAGCTTTCTTT,CASSIDMGARAEAFF
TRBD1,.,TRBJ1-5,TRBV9,TGTGCCAGCAGCCCAACTGGACAGGTTGATCAGCCCCAGCATTTT,CASSPTGQVDQPQHF
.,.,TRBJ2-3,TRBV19,TGTGCCAGTAGTAAGCAGGGTTCAGATACGCAGTATTTT,CASSKQGSDTQYF
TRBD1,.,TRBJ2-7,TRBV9,TGTGCCAGCAGCGTAGGACAGGGAACCTACGAGCAGTACTTC,CASSVGQGTYEQYF
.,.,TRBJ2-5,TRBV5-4,TGTGCCAGTACAACCCGAGGGGGAGAGACCCAGTACTTC,CASTTRGGETQYF
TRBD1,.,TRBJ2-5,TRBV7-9,TGTGCCAGCAGGCAGGGGGCCCAAGAGACCCAGTACTTC,CASRQGAQETQYF
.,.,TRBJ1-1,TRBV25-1,TGTGCCAGCAGTGAATTGGGAGGGGGGGGTACTGAAGCTTTCTTT,CASSELGGGGTEAFF
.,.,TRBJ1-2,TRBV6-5,TGTGCCAGCAGTCTTTGGGGAGCTAACTATGGCTACACCTTC,CASSLWGANYGYTF
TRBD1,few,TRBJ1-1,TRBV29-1,TGCAGCGCCGAACAGGGGGCCGAAGCTTTCTTT,CSAEQGAEAFF
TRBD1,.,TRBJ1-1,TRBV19,TGTGCCAGTAGTACAGGGGGCAACACTGAAGCTTTCTTT,CASSTGGNTEAFF
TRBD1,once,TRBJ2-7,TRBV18,TGTGCCAGCTCCCCGGGACAGACTAACGAGCAGTACTTC,CASSPGQTNEQYF
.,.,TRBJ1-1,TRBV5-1,TGCGCCAGCAGTTTTGCAGGGCGCAACACTGAAGCTTTCTTT,CASSFAGRNTEAFF
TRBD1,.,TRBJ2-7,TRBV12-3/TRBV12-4,TGTGCCAGCAGATTAGACAGGGCCGAGCAATACTTC,CASRLDRAEQYF
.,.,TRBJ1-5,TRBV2,TGTGCCAGCAGTGAGAGGCCAAGTCAAGGGGGTCAGCCCCAGCATTTT,CASSERPSQGGQPQHF
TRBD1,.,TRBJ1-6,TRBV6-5,TGTGCCAGCAGTTCGGGGACAGGGTCTTGGAATTCACCCCTCCACTTT,CASSSGTGSWNSPLHF
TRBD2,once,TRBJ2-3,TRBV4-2,TGTGCCAGCAGCCCCGCTACGGGACTAGCGGTTAGCACAGATACGCAGTATTTT,CASSPATGLAVSTDTQYF
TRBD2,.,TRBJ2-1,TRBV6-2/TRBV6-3,TGTGCCAGCAGCATTCGCCTAGCGGGAGGGCCTAAGATGGAGTTCTTC,CASSIRLAGGPKMEFF
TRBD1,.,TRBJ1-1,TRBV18,TGTGCCAGCTCATCAGACAGGGGACAGAACACTGAAGCTTTCTTT,CASSSDRGQNTEAFF
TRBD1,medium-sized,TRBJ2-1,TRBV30,TGTGCCTGGAGTGGGGACAGGGGGTTTAATGAGCAGTTCTTC,CAWSGDRGFNEQFF
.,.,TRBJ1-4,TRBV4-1,TGCGCCAGCAGCCAAAGTAGAATTGAAAAACTGTTTTTT,CASSQSRIEKLFF
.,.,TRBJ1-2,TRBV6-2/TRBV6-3,TGTGCCAGCAGCCTACAGTATAACTATGGCTACACCTTC,CASSLQYNYGYTF
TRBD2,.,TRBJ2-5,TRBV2,TGTGCCAGCAGAGGGACTAGCGGGGGGCCCTCGCAAGAGACCCAGTACTTC,CASRGTSGGPSQETQYF